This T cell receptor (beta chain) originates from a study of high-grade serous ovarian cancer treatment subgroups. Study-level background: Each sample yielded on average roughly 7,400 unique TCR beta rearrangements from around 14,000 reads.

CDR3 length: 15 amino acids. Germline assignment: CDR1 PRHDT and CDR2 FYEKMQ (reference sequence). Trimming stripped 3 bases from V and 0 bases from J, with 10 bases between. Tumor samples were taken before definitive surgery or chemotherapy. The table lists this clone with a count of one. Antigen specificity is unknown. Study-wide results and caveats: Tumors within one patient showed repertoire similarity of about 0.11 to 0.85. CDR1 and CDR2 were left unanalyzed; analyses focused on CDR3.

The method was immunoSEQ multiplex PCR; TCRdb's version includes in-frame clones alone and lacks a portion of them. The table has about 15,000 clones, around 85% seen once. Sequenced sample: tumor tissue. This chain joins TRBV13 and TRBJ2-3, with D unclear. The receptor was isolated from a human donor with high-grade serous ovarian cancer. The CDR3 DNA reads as TGTGCCAGCAGCTTGCCAGAGAGTAGCACAGATACGCAGTATTTT. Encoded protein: CASSLPESSTDTQYF.